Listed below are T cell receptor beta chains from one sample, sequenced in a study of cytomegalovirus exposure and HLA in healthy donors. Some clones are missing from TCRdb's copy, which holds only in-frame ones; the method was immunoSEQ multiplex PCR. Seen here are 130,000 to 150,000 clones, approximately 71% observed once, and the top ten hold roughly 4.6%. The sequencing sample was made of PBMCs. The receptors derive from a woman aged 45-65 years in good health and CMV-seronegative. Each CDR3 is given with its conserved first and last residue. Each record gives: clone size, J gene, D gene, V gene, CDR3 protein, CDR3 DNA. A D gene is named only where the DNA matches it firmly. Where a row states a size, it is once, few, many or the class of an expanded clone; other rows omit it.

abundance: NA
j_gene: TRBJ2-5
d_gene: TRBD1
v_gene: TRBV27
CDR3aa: CASSLAGTGGRETQYF
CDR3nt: TGTGCCAGCAGTTTGGCTGGGACAGGGGGCCGGGAGACCCAGTACTTC

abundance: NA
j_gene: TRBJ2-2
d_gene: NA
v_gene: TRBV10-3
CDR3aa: CAISEVDRYTGELFF
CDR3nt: TGTGCCATCAGTGAGGTAGACAGATACACCGGGGAGCTGTTTTTT

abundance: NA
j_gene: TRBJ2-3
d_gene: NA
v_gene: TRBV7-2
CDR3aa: CASSRRAGTSTDTQYF
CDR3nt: TGTGCCAGCAGCAGGAGAGCCGGGACTAGCACAGATACGCAGTATTTT

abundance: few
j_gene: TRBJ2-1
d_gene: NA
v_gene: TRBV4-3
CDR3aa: CASSQAGDNEQFF
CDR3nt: TGCGCCAGCAGCCAAGCGGGGGACAATGAGCAGTTCTTC

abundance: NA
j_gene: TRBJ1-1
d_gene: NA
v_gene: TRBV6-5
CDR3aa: CASSYSGGTEAFF
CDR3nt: TGTGCCAGCAGTTACTCGGGGGGGACCGAAGCTTTCTTT

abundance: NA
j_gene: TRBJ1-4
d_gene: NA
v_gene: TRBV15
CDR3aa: CATSRAQSNEKLFF
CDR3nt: TGTGCCACCAGCAGAGCACAAAGTAATGAAAAACTGTTTTTT

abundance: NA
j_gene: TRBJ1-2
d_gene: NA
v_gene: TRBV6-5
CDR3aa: CASHRGSDYGYTF
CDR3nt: TGTGCCAGCCACCGAGGTAGTGACTATGGCTACACCTTC

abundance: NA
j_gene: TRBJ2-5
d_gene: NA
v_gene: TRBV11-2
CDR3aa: CASSLVLETQYF
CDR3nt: TGTGCCAGCAGCTTAGTACTCGAGACCCAGTACTTC

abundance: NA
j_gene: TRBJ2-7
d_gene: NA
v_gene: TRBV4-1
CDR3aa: CASSTPLGEQYF
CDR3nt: TGCGCCAGCAGCACGCCCCTCGGCGAGCAGTACTTC

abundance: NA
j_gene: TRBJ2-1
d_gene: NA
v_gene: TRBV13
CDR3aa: CASSLGTSSYNEQFF
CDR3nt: TGTGCCAGCAGCCTGGGCACCAGCTCCTACAATGAGCAGTTCTTC

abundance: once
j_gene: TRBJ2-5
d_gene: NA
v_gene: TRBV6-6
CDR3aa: CASSRDSQETQYF
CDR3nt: TGTGCCAGCAGTCGCGACAGCCAGGAGACCCAGTACTTC

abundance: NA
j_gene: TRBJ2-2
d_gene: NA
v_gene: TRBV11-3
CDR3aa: CASSPSGLGTGELFF
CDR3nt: TGTGCCAGCAGCCCCTCGGGACTGGGCACCGGGGAGCTGTTTTTT

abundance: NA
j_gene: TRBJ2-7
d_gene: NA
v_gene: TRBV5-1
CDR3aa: CASYRDEAYEQYF
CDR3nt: TGCGCCAGCTACAGGGATGAGGCCTACGAGCAGTACTTC

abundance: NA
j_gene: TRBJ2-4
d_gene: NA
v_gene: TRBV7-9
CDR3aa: CASSGSIQYF
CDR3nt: TGTGCCAGCTCGGGAAGCATTCAGTACTTC

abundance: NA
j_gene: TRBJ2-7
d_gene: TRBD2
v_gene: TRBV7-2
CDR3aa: CASSLTRTSGGGKQYF
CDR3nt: TGTGCCAGCAGCTTAACCCGGACTAGCGGGGGTGGCAAGCAGTACTTC

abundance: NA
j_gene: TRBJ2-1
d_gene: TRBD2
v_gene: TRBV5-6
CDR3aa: CASSLAASGSYNEQFF
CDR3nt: TGTGCCAGCAGCTTGGCAGCTAGCGGCTCCTACAATGAGCAGTTCTTC

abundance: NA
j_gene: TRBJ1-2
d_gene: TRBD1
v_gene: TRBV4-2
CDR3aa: CASSQGSENRGQKGYGYTF
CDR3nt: TGTGCCAGCAGCCAGGGCTCGGAGAACAGGGGGCAAAAGGGCTATGGCTACACCTTC

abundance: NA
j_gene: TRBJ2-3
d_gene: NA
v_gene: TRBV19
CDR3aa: CASTTDGGGTDTQYF
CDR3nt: TGTGCCAGTACCACTGACGGGGGAGGCACAGATACGCAGTATTTT

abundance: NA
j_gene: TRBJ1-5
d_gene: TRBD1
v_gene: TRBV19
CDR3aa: CASSGGGQGNQPQHF
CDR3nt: TGTGCCAGTAGTGGGGGGGGACAGGGAAATCAGCCCCAGCATTTT

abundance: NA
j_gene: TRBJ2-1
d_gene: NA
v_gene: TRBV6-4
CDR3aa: CASSQGQQNDNEQFF
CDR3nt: TGTGCCAGCAGTCAGGGCCAACAAAATGACAATGAGCAGTTCTTC

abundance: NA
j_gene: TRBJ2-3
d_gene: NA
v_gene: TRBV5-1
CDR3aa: CASSLGETITDTQYF
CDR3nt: TGCGCCAGCAGCTTAGGGGAAACGATCACAGATACGCAGTATTTT

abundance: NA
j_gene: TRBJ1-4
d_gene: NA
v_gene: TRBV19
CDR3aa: CASSIGAEKLFF
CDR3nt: TGTGCCAGTAGTATAGGGGCGGAAAAACTGTTTTTT

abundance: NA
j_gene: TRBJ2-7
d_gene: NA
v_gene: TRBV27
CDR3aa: CASSFVQYEQYF
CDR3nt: TGTGCCAGCAGTTTCGTGCAATACGAGCAGTACTTC

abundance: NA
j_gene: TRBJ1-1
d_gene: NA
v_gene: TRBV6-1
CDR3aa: CASSERGRNTEAFF
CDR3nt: TGTGCCAGCAGTGAGCGAGGAAGAAACACTGAAGCTTTCTTT

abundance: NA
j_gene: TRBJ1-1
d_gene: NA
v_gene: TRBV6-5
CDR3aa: CASRRDTEAFF
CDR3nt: TGTGCCAGCAGGAGGGACACTGAAGCTTTCTTT

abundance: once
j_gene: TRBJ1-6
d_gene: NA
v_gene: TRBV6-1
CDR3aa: CASSIGQYNSPLHF
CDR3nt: TGTGCCAGCAGTATTGGACAGTATAATTCACCCCTCCACTTT

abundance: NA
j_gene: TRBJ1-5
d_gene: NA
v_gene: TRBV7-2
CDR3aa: CASSFTQGRQPQHF
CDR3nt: TGTGCCAGCAGCTTCACACAGGGACGGCAGCCCCAGCATTTT

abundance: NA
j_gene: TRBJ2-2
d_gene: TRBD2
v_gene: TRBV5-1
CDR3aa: CASSRLLGGTGELFF
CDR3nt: TGCGCCAGCAGTCGGCTCCTGGGAGGGACCGGGGAGCTGTTTTTT

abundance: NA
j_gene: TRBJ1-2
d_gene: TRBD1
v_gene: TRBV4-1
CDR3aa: CASSLGQSTNYGYTF
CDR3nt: TGCGCCAGCAGCCTGGGACAGTCTACTAACTATGGCTACACCTTC

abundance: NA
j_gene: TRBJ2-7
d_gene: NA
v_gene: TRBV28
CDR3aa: CASSFLGNSYEQYF
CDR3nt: TGTGCCAGCAGTTTCCTCGGGAACTCCTACGAGCAGTACTTC

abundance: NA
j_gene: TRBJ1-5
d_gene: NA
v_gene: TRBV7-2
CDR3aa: CASSLQGTNQPQHF
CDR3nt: TGTGCCAGCAGCTTACAGGGGACAAATCAGCCCCAGCATTTT

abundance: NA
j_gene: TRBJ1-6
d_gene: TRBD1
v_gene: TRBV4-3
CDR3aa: CASSQGTGYNSPLHF
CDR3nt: TGCGCCAGCAGCCAAGGGACAGGGTATAATTCACCCCTCCACTTT

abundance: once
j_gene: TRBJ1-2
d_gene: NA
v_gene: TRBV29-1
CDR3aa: CSVEDLGRGGYGYTF
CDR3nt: TGCAGCGTTGAAGATCTCGGCAGGGGCGGCTATGGCTACACCTTC

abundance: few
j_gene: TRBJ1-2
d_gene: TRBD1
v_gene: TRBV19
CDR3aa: CASSGTGGWANYGYTF
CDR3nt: TGTGCCAGTAGTGGGACAGGGGGCTGGGCTAACTATGGCTACACCTTC

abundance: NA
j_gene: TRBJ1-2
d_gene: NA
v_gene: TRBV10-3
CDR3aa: CAISGGAYGYTF
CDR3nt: TGTGCCATCAGTGGCGGGGCCTATGGCTACACCTTC

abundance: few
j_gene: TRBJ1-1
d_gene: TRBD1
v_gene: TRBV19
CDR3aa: CASSMRTGTTEAFF
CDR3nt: TGTGCCAGTAGCATGAGGACAGGGACCACTGAAGCTTTCTTT

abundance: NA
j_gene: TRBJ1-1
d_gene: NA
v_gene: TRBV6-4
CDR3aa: CASSDGAKARRMNTEAFF
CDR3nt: TGTGCCAGCAGTGACGGGGCCAAGGCCCGACGCATGAACACTGAAGCTTTCTTT

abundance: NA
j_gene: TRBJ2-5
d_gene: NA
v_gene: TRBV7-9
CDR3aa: CASSLARGVKETQYF
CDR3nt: TGTGCCAGCAGCTTAGCGCGGGGAGTCAAAGAGACCCAGTACTTC

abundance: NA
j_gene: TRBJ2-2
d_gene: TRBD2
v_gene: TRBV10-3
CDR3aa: CAISASGGFRGELFF
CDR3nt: TGTGCCATCAGTGCGAGCGGGGGGTTCCGCGGGGAGCTGTTTTTT

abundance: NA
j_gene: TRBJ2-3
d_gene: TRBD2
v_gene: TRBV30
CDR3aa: CAWSVGLAGVTDTQYF
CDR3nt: TGTGCCTGGAGTGTAGGACTAGCGGGGGTCACAGATACGCAGTATTTT

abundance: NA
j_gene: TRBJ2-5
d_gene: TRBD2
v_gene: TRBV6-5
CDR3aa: CASRRTSGGGTQYF
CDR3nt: TGTGCCAGCAGGAGGACTAGCGGGGGGGGGACCCAGTACTTC

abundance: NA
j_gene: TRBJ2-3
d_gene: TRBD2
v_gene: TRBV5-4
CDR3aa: CASSTQRGGTDTQYF
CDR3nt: TGTGCCAGCAGCACTCAGCGGGGGGGCACAGATACGCAGTATTTT

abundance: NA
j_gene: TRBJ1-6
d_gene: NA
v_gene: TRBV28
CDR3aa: CASNNLSYNSPLHF
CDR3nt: TGTGCCAGCAACAACCTCTCCTATAATTCACCCCTCCACTTT